Listed below are T cell receptor beta chains from one sample, sequenced in a study of CD8 T cells in Susac syndrome. TCRdb re-analysed the immunoSEQ multiplex PCR reads in MiXCR, keeping a single row per CDR3 protein. The repertoire consists of more than 85,000 distinct CDR3 sequences, with about 94% occurring once and the leading ten covering 0.3%. The sample taken for sequencing was CD4+ T cells from PBMCs. These receptors all come from a human donor with Susac syndrome. Both conserved end residues are part of each CDR3. A D gene is named only where the DNA matches it firmly. Size is stated for part of the rows, as once, few or many counts, or as a class when the clone is expanded.

cdr3_nt	cdr3_aa	j_call	d_call	cdr3_length	clone_size	v_call
TGCAGTGGGAACACAGGGGGCAGGAACGAGCAGTACTTC	CSGNTGGRNEQYF	TRBJ2-7	TRBD1	13	.	TRBV20-1
TGCAGCGTACGGGGGTTACACGAGCAGTACTTC	CSVRGLHEQYF	TRBJ2-7	.	11	few	TRBV29-1
TGTGCCAGCAGTGTACCGGGATCGGGTGAAAAACTGTTTTTT	CASSVPGSGEKLFF	TRBJ1-4	.	14	.	TRBV25-1
TGCAGTGCTAGACGGGGACAGGGCAATCAGCCCCAGCATTTT	CSARRGQGNQPQHF	TRBJ1-5	TRBD1	14	.	TRBV20-1
TGTGCCAGCAGCGTAGGGAGCGGGGGGCCCTACGAGCAGTACTTC	CASSVGSGGPYEQYF	TRBJ2-7	TRBD2	15	.	TRBV9
TGTGCCAGCAGCTTAGTTGGGGGGGTGAACACTGAAGCTTTCTTT	CASSLVGGVNTEAFF	TRBJ1-1	.	15	.	TRBV11-2
TGCAGTGCTAGTCCCCTAGCGGGGGTCTACAATGAGCAGTTCTTC	CSASPLAGVYNEQFF	TRBJ2-1	TRBD2	15	.	TRBV20-1
TGCAGTGCTCCCTATCTCGAGAGCTCCTACAATGAGCAGTTCTTC	CSAPYLESSYNEQFF	TRBJ2-1	.	15	.	TRBV20-1
TGTGCCAGCAGCAAGGCTGGACAGGGGTCTTGGAGAAGGGGCTACACCTTC	CASSKAGQGSWRRGYTF	TRBJ1-2	.	17	.	TRBV21-1
TGTGCCAGCAGCTTACTCGGGGAAGAGACCCAGTACTTC	CASSLLGEETQYF	TRBJ2-5	.	13	.	TRBV7-3
TGCAGCGATCCCTCAGTGGAGCCAACTGAAGGCGGGAATGAAAAACTGTTTTTT	CSDPSVEPTEGGNEKLFF	TRBJ1-4	.	18	.	TRBV29-1
TGTGCCAGCAGCCAGGGGCTGGGCACAGATACGCAGTATTTT	CASSQGLGTDTQYF	TRBJ2-3	.	14	.	TRBV7-2
TGTGCCAGCAGGGAGGCGACAGGGGGCCACTATGGCTACACCTTC	CASREATGGHYGYTF	TRBJ1-2	TRBD1	15	.	TRBV6-5
TGCAGTGCTAGAGGACCGACGGGCACAGATACGCAGTATTTT	CSARGPTGTDTQYF	TRBJ2-3	.	14	.	TRBV20-1
TGTGCCAGCAGTGACAGGGGCGGAGGAATGACTGAAGCTTTCTTT	CASSDRGGGMTEAFF	TRBJ1-1	TRBD1	15	.	TRBV12-3/TRBV12-4
TGCGCCAGCAGCTTGATCCGGGGGGGCAAAGAGACCCAGTACTTC	CASSLIRGGKETQYF	TRBJ2-5	TRBD2	15	.	TRBV5-1
TGTGCCAGCAGGGCAGGGCTTTCAACTAATGAAAAACTGTTTTTT	CASRAGLSTNEKLFF	TRBJ1-4	.	15	.	TRBV14
TGTGCCAGCAGTTTCCCTGGCACCGGTGGCTACACCTTC	CASSFPGTGGYTF	TRBJ1-2	.	13	.	TRBV27
TGTGCCAGCAGTCAGGGGGGACCCCTCCACTTT	CASSQGGPLHF	TRBJ1-6	TRBD1	11	once	TRBV6-5
TGTGCCAGCAGCCCCAGTCGGGGACAGGGAACCGAGCAGTACTTC	CASSPSRGQGTEQYF	TRBJ2-7	TRBD1	15	.	TRBV7-2
TGTGCCACCAGTGACCCCGCCCGGGCCCCAGATACGCAGTATTTT	CATSDPARAPDTQYF	TRBJ2-3	.	15	.	TRBV24-1
TGTGCCACCAGCACGGCGGCAGCATTTAATTCACCCCTCCACTTT	CATSTAAAFNSPLHF	TRBJ1-6	.	15	once	TRBV15
TGTGCCAGCTCACCCCGCCAGGGTTCGTACGAGCAGTACTTC	CASSPRQGSYEQYF	TRBJ2-7	.	14	.	TRBV18
TGTGCCAGCAGCTCTACGACCCGCACAGATACGCAGTATTTT	CASSSTTRTDTQYF	TRBJ2-3	.	14	.	TRBV12-3/TRBV12-4
TGTGCCAGCAGTTTAAGACTTCCTAGCACAGATACGCAGTATTTT	CASSLRLPSTDTQYF	TRBJ2-3	.	15	.	TRBV12-3/TRBV12-4
TGTGCCAGCAGCGTAGACTCGACTCACCTAGATACGCAGTATTTT	CASSVDSTHLDTQYF	TRBJ2-3	.	15	.	TRBV9
TGTGCCAGCTCCAAAGCGGGGAGGACAGGAAACACCATATATTTT	CASSKAGRTGNTIYF	TRBJ1-3	.	15	.	TRBV27
TGTGCCAGCAGTGAATGGAGCAATCAGCCCCAGCATTTT	CASSEWSNQPQHF	TRBJ1-5	.	13	.	TRBV6-1
TGCAGCGTTGCACCGGTGGGACAGATTAATGAAAAACTGTTTTTT	CSVAPVGQINEKLFF	TRBJ1-4	TRBD1	15	.	TRBV29-1
TGCGCCAGCAGCCACCTGACAGTAGCCAAAAACATTCAGTACTTC	CASSHLTVAKNIQYF	TRBJ2-4	.	15	.	TRBV4-1
TGTGCCAGCGGGGACGCACGTAATTCACCCCTCCACTTT	CASGDARNSPLHF	TRBJ1-6	.	13	.	TRBV6-5
TGTGCCAGCAGCCAGGGGGGCCCCTACGAGCAGTACTTC	CASSQGGPYEQYF	TRBJ2-7	.	13	.	TRBV2
TGCAGTGCGTACAGGGGTAAGAACTTCTTC	CSAYRGKNFF	TRBJ2-7	TRBD1	10	.	TRBV20-1
TGCAGTGCTACCTCCGGGACAGGGTTTTCACCCCTCCACTTT	CSATSGTGFSPLHF	TRBJ1-6	TRBD1	14	.	TRBV20-1
TGTGCCAGCCTTGCACTCAGGGGTTCACCCCTCCACTTT	CASLALRGSPLHF	TRBJ1-6	.	13	.	TRBV2
TGTGCCAGCTCACCGGACAATAGCAATCAGCCCCAGCATTTT	CASSPDNSNQPQHF	TRBJ1-5	.	14	few	TRBV18
TGCAGTGCTGCAGGATTGGGGGGCGGCGAAAATGGCTACACCTTC	CSAAGLGGGENGYTF	TRBJ1-2	.	15	.	TRBV20-1
TGCAGCGGTCAAGAGGGGGCGAACACTGAAGCTTTCTTT	CSGQEGANTEAFF	TRBJ1-1	TRBD1	13	.	TRBV29-1
TGTGCCAGCAGCCAAGATCGGGGTTACAGGGTTGGCACTGAAGCTTTCTTT	CASSQDRGYRVGTEAFF	TRBJ1-1	.	17	.	TRBV3-1
TGTGCCTGGACCCAGAGAACCGACGCTAACTATGGCTACACCTTC	CAWTQRTDANYGYTF	TRBJ1-2	.	15	.	TRBV30
TGTGCCAGCAGCGGGACCGGGACTAACACAGATACGCAGTATTTT	CASSGTGTNTDTQYF	TRBJ2-3	TRBD2	15	.	TRBV3-1
TGTGCCAGCAGTCCGGCCTACGAGCAGTACTTC	CASSPAYEQYF	TRBJ2-7	.	11	.	TRBV12-3/TRBV12-4
TGTGCCAGCAGCCAAGAAGGCTACACCTTC	CASSQEGYTF	TRBJ1-2	.	10	.	TRBV3-1
TGTGCCAGTAGCGAGACGAACACTGAAGCTTTCTTT	CASSETNTEAFF	TRBJ1-1	.	12	.	TRBV19
TGTGCCAGCAGCCAGGGACTAGCGGGGAGGAAGTTC	CASSQGLAGRKF	TRBJ2-7	TRBD2	12	.	TRBV28
TGCGCCAGCAAACGACAGGGGACACTCAACGAGCAGTACTTC	CASKRQGTLNEQYF	TRBJ2-7	TRBD1	14	.	TRBV5-1
TGCAGCGTTGGGGGGAGCTCCTACAATGAGCAGTTCTTC	CSVGGSSYNEQFF	TRBJ2-1	.	13	.	TRBV29-1